This TCR beta chain emerged from a study of a mutant IDH1 vaccine in newly diagnosed glioma (dated by TCRdb to the early 2020s). For the wider study: Eight vaccinations were administered to patients in weeks 1, 3, 5, 7, 11, 15, 19 and 23, corresponding to visits V03 through V10. Vaccination was initiated 4-6 weeks after radiotherapy alone, or concurrently with temozolomide cycles in the chemotherapy-containing groups. The roughly 32 treated patients were around 62% male and roughly 40% female, with a mean age of about 38 years. Before enrollment, patients had received standard therapy of radiotherapy alone, temozolomide alone, or radiochemotherapy with temozolomide; most received the combination. Peripheral blood was drawn at six visits: V03 (baseline), V05, V07, V10, V12 and V13. Longitudinal TCRB deep sequencing was performed for about two dozen treated patients wherever samples were available for exploratory analyses.

The time point label for this specimen denotes: week 23, last vaccination. Every vaccine dose consisted of 300 ug of a 20-mer mutant IDH1 peptide in Montanide, administered subcutaneously together with topical imiquimod. Newly diagnosed WHO grade 3 or 4 IDH1-mutant astrocytomas showing loss of nuclear ATRX were present in the donors. The samples were drawn from NOA16, a multicentre, single-arm, open-label phase I trial in Germany that tested a mutant IDH1 peptide vaccine in humans for the first time. Genomic DNA for TCRB sequencing was extracted from EDTA blood using the DNeasy Blood and Tissue Kit. Libraries were constructed by the immunoSEQ multiplex PCR assay. Following the manufacturer's protocol, the hsTCRB Kit was used to amplify rearranged TCR beta chain sequences. TCRB libraries were sequenced on an Illumina MiSeq. The authors' pipeline ran thus. The kit vendor's proprietary platform handled demultiplexing, trimming and gene mapping. Held by TCRdb, this immuneACCESS table contains in-frame sequences only and omits some clones. Under half of the omission traces to an unresolved V gene where checked; the cause of the rest is unknown. V and J calls and clone size are as listed in that table; D and trimming were resolved from the DNA. In this sample the table shows fewer than 45,000 clones, about 78% of which occur a single time. The top ten constitute approximately 6.7% of the sample.

Results the study describes overall, beyond this receptor: Availability determined which PBMC samples were chosen for TCRB deep sequencing. Vaccine-induced immune responses across multiple MHC alleles were detected in 90% to 95% of patients. It was noted by the authors that analyses of patient blood samples could not be reproduced owing to sample limitations. Changes in the top peripheral T cell clonotypes picked up by TCRB sequencing did not appear to be linked to pseudoprogression.

This clone is medium-sized (0.01 to 0.1%). No antigen is known for it. Base qualities are not at hand, and no much larger clone is one base apart. The receptor's source is a middle-aged woman with glioma. Some clones in this sample may be carry-over from other donors' samples. Material: PBMCs, obtained from a glioma patient whose treatment included an IDH1 peptide vaccine.

The CDR3 region: CASRSTSYNEQFF. The DNA sequence reads TGTGCCAGCAGAAGCACCTCCTACAATGAGCAGTTCTTC. The chain uses TRBV27 and TRBJ2-1; the D gene remains uncertain. The cysteine opens and the phenylalanine closes a CDR3 of 13 amino acids. Just the 39-base CDR3 DNA is kept, in frame starting at base 1. According to the germline V gene (reference sequence), CDR1 reads MNHEY and CDR2 reads SMNVEV. The junction shows trimming of 6 bases on V and 0 bases on J, plus 6 bases between the germline ends.